The next 3 T cell receptor beta chains were all read from a single sample in a study of blood T cell repertoires in COVID-19. Clones were sequenced by immunoSEQ multiplex PCR, and TCRdb holds only the in-frame ones, with some missing. The sample shows about 150,000 clones, approximately 90% of them seen only once. Sequenced material: peripheral blood. The receptors were gathered from a man between 60 and 75 years old with active or convalescent COVID-19.

This clone was seen more than once but under ten times. V and J are TRBV20-1 and TRBJ1-1, with D hard to call. Germline assignment: CDR1 DFQATT and CDR2 SNEGSKA (reference sequence). The CDR3 covers 11 residues. V was shortened by 5 bases and J by 0 bases, with 4 bases between the two germline ends. CDR3 protein: CSAQMNTEAFF. CDR3 nucleotides: TGCAGTGCTCAGATGAACACTGAAGCTTTCTTT.

The chain joins TRBV12-5 to TRBJ2-3, with unresolved D. Germline CDR1 and CDR2: LGHNT and FRNRAP. There are 16 residues in the CDR3. The V end was cut by 0 bases, the J end by 3 bases, with 13 bases between. CDR3 bases: TGTGCTAGTGGTTTGGTACGTGGGCTTCATACAGATACGCAGTATTTT. This codes for CASGLVRGLHTDTQYF.

This sequence joins TRBV11-3 and TRBJ2-3, with a possible D match to TRBD2 (5 bases). V was trimmed by 5 bases and J by 3 bases, leaving 6 bases between them. Per germline, CDR1 SGHNT and CDR2 YENEEA. There are 12 residues in the CDR3. CDR3 in DNA: TGTGCCAGCAGCGAGGGAACAGATACGCAGTATTTT. Translation gives CASSEGTDTQYF.